This T cell receptor (beta chain) was observed in a study of shared clonotypes between healthy human individuals (TCRdb year 2020). For the study in its entirety: A couple of women and a few men aged 18 to 49 years were included in the cohort. To estimate repertoire size and how much clonotype sharing occurs between individuals, the study deeply sequenced the blood TCR repertoires of 5 or 6 healthy adults. Different laboratories and diverse techniques were used to prepare libraries and sequence TCR repertoires, to increase sequencing depth and limit assay-specific biases. Each donor's leukapheresis produced roughly between roughly 0.85 and 9.5 billion PBMCs. Results the study describes overall, beyond this receptor: Pairwise subsampling indicated that sequencing depth was expected to affect the degree of clonotype sharing among donors. The small number of donors limited the genetic and exposure-history diversity represented. Sampling was restricted to blood, and TCR repertoires in tissues likely differ from the TCR repertoires found in blood.

Using the deep immunoSEQ assay, TCR CDR3 regions were amplified from genomic DNA by multiplex PCR. Extracted genomic DNA from each cell subset was spread evenly across all wells of several immunoSEQ 96-well plates, with each plate serving as a replicate. For unsorted PBMC, each replicate PCR was loaded with about 280 ng genomic DNA, equivalent to tens of thousands of T cell genomes. Ten immunoSEQ deep assay plates were used to sequence unsorted PBMC genomic DNA. Purified libraries were quantified with a Qubit 3.0 fluorometer, sized on a Bioanalyzer 2100, and re-quantified with the KAPA Library Quantification kit. Every immunoSEQ 96-well plate was sequenced on a dedicated single-read 150-cycle Illumina NextSeq 550 flow cell. The authors processed their data as follows. Because only junctional sequences without quality scores were contained in the immunoSEQ output, filtering matching that applied to full-length reads could not be performed. To assign V/J genes and CDR3, sequences were annotated against IMGT germline references using PyIR, a Python wrapper for IgBLAST v1.9. Reads were removed for weak V/J assignments (E-value above 1e-6), missing CDR3, stop codons, out-of-frame junctions, or ambiguous translated residues. V3J clonotypes were defined as sequences sharing the same inferred V gene, J gene, and CDR3 amino acid sequence. To compute the percentage overlap between repertoires, the number of shared unique clonotypes was divided by the size of the smaller repertoire. Three approaches were used to assess repertoire richness: RTK rarefaction, the Chao1 estimator, and Recon v2.1 estimates of unobserved clonotypes. Drawn from immuneACCESS, this table holds only the in-frame rearrangements with V and J called that TCRdb kept. Clones are partly lost; checked studies trace under half to an unresolved V gene and leave the rest unexplained. V and J calls and clone size come straight from that table; D and trimming were deduced from the DNA. Here the sample has approximately 500,000 clones; 75% to 80% occur a single time. About an eighth of the sample comes from the top ten.

This clone was found many times. The clone's antigen remains unknown. No base qualities exist here, and no much larger clone lies one base off it. The donors were healthy, HIV-negative adults who had no recently reported acute infections or vaccinations. Only Caucasian adults living in Nashville, Tennessee, USA were represented among the donors. For unsorted samples, about 90 million PBMCs were counted and genomic DNA was extracted with the QIAamp DNA Blood Mini kit. After blood collection by leukapheresis, PBMCs were isolated using Ficoll-Histopaque density gradient centrifugation and then cryopreserved in the vapor phase of liquid nitrogen. The sequenced sample consisted of PBMCs. This sequence originates from a woman aged 40 to 49 in good health. Some clones in this sample may be carry-over from other donors' samples.

The bases are TGTGCCAGCAGCGTAGAAGGTCCCGTGGCCGGGGAGCTGTTTTTT. The encoded protein is CASSVEGPVAGELFF. The receptor chain draws on TRBV9 and TRBJ2-2, with the D gene not clear enough to name. V lost 0 bases and J lost 6 bases; the stretch between them is 12 bases long. The CDR1 and CDR2 encoded by the germline V gene are SGDLS and YYNGEE. Measured from the cysteine to the phenylalanine, the CDR3 is 15 residues long. The sequence is cut down to CDR3 DNA, 45 bases in frame from base 1.